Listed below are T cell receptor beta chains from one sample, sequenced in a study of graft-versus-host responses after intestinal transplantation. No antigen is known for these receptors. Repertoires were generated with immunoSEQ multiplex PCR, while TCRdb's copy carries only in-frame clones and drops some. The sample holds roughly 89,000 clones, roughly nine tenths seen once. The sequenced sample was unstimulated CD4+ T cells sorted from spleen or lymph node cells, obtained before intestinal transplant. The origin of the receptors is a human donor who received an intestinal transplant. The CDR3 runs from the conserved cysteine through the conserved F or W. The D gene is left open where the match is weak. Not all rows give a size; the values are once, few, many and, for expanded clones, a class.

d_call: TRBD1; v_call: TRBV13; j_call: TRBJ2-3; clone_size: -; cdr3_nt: TGTGCCAGCAGCCACGGGACAGGGAGTTCGAGCGGGACCTATAGGGATACGCAGTATTTT; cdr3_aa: CASSHGTGSSSGTYRDTQYF
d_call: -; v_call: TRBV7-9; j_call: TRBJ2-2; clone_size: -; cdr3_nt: TGTGCCAGCAGCTTAAGTAGCGCCGGGGAGCTGTTTTTT; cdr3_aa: CASSLSSAGELFF
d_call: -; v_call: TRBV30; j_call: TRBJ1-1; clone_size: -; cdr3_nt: TGTGCCTGGAGTGTACAGGGTAACACTGAAGCTTTCTTT; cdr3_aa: CAWSVQGNTEAFF
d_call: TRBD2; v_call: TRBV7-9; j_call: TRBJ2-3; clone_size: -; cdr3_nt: TGTGCCAGCAGCTTGGCCCTAGCGGGGGGGCTCGGGACAGATACGCAGTATTTT; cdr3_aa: CASSLALAGGLGTDTQYF
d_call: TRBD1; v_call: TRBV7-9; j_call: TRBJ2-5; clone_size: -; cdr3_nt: TGTGCCAGCAGCTTGAGAACAGGGGGCCAAGAGACCCAGTACTTC; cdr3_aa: CASSLRTGGQETQYF
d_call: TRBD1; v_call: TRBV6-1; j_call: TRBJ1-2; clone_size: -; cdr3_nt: TGTGCCAGCAGCGTCGGACAGGCAACTAACTATGGCTACACCTTC; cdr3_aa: CASSVGQATNYGYTF
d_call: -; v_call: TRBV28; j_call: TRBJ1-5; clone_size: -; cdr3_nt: TGTGCCAGCAGTCCGGGACAATCGGGCCAGCCCCAGCATTTT; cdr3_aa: CASSPGQSGQPQHF
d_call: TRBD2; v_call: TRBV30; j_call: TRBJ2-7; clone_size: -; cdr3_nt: TGTGCCTGGAGGGGGGCGGGAGGTAGCTACGAGCAGTACTTC; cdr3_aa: CAWRGAGGSYEQYF
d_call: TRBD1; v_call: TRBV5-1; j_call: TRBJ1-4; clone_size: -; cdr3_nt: TGCGCCAGCACCCGACAGGGGCGGGAGTATGGGGAAAAACTGTTTTTT; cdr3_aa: CASTRQGREYGEKLFF
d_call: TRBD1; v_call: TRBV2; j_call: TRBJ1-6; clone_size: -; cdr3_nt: TGTGCCAGCAGTCAGGACAGGGTGGGCTCACCCCTCCACTTT; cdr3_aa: CASSQDRVGSPLHF
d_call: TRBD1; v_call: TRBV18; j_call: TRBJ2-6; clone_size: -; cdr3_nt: TGTGCCAGCTCGGCCGGGACAGGGGGCACTGGGGCCAACGTCCTGACTTTC; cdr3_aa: CASSAGTGGTGANVLTF
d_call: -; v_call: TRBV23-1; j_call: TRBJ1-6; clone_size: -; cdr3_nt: TGCGCCAGCAGTCCCCGGACATCGAATTCACCCCTCCACTTT; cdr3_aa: CASSPRTSNSPLHF
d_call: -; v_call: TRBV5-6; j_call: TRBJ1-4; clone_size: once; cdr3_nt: TGTGCCAGCAGCTTGGCAGTTTCCGGGGGAACTAATGAAAAACTGTTTTTT; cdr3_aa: CASSLAVSGGTNEKLFF
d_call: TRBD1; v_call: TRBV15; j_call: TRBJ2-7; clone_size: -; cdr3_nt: TGTGCCACCGCTTTGGAGCCGGGACAGGGGTACGAGCAGTACTTC; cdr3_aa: CATALEPGQGYEQYF
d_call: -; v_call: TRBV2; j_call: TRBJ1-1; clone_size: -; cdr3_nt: TGTGCCAGCAGCCCCGGGTCTCGAAAAGCTTTCTTT; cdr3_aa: CASSPGSRKAFF
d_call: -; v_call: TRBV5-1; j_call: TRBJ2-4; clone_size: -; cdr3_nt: TGCGCCAGCAGCGGAGCTGCCCCGGGAGCTGACATTCAGTACTTC; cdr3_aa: CASSGAAPGADIQYF
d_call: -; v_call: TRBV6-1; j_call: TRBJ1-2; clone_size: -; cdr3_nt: TGTGCCAGTTCCAGCCAGGCAAACTATGGCTACACCTTC; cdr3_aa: CASSSQANYGYTF
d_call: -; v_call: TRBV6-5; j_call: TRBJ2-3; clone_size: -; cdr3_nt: TGTGCCAGCAGTTATAACTTTCAGGCAGATACGCAGTATTTT; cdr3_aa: CASSYNFQADTQYF
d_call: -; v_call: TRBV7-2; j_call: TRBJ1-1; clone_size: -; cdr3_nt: TGTGCCAGCAGCTTGGGGGGGATGAACACTGAAGCTTTCTTT; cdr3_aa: CASSLGGMNTEAFF
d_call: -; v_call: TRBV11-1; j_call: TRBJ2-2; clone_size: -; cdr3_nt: TGTGCCAGCAGTCCCCTACGGGACACCGGGGAGCTGTTTTTT; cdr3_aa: CASSPLRDTGELFF
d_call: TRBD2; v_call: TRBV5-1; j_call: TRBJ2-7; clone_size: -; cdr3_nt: TGCGCCAGCAGCTTGGCCATGGGAGCGGGAGGGATCTACGAGCAGTACTTC; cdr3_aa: CASSLAMGAGGIYEQYF
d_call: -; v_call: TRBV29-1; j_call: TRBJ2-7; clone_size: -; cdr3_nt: TGCAGCGTTAGGAGCAGATTAACCTACGAGCAGTACTTC; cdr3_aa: CSVRSRLTYEQYF
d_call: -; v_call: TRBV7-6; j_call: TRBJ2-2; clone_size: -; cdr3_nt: TGTGCCAGCAGTCCAGGGATCGGGGAGCTGTTTTTT; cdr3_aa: CASSPGIGELFF
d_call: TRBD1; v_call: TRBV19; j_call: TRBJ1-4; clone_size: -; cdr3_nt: TGTGCCAGCAGGACAGGGAAAAGAGAAAAACTGTTTTTT; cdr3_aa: CASRTGKREKLFF
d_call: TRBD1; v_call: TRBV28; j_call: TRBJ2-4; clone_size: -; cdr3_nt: TGTGCCAGCAGCAACCGGGACAGGTTTAAAAACATTCAGTACTTC; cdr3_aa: CASSNRDRFKNIQYF
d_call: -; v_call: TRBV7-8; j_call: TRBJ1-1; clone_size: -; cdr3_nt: TGTGCCAGCAGCTTTCCTGGACAGATGAGTGAAGCTTTCTTT; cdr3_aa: CASSFPGQMSEAFF
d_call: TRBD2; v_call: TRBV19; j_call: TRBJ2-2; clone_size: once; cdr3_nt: TGTGCCAGTAGCCCAGGGGCGGGGGGGGACACCGGGGAGCTGTTTTTT; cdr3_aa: CASSPGAGGDTGELFF